The 20 T cell receptor beta chains given below trace back to one sample, sequenced in a study of blood T cell repertoires in COVID-19. This table comes from immunoSEQ multiplex PCR, and its TCRdb copy is limited to in-frame clones, with some not included. Of roughly 200,000 clones listed, around 88% are singletons. Sequencing was done on a sample of peripheral blood. These receptors all come from a man aged 35 to 55 with active or convalescent COVID-19.

V gene TRBV9 combines with J gene TRBJ1-4; the D gene is possibly TRBD1 (6 bases). Germline V gives CDR1 SGDLS, CDR2 YYNGEE. The CDR3 sequence is 15 residues long. The V end was cut by 3 bases, the J end by 5 bases, with 14 bases between. The CDR3 is CASSGSMQGNEKLFF. CDR3 DNA: TGTGCCAGCAGCGGATCTATGCAGGGGAATGAAAAACTGTTTTTT.

The chain links TRBV24-1 to TRBJ1-1; D is unresolved. This CDR3 comprises 13 residues. The germline CDR1 and CDR2 sequences are KGHDR and SFDVKD. Trimming removed 5 bases at V and 4 bases at J, with 10 bases between. As DNA, the CDR3 is TGTGCCACCAGTGCGACTCGGGGCACTGAAGCTTTCTTT. This encodes CATSATRGTEAFF.

This clone was observed a few times. The chain joins TRBV24-1 to TRBJ2-2; D ambiguous. Between the trimmed V and J ends, which lost 7 bases and 4 bases, there was a span of 12 bases. Germline CDR1 KGHDR, CDR2 SFDVKD. The CDR3 extends over 14 amino acids. CDR3 DNA: TGTGCCACCAGCGGAAGCCGGGTCACCGGGGAGCTGTTTTTT. This gives the protein CATSGSRVTGELFF.

The CDR3 DNA is TGTGCCAGCAGCTTAAAGGGCGGGGAAACACCTTTGGAGCAGTACTTC. Translated, it gives CASSLKGGETPLEQYF. The V gene is TRBV7-3, the J gene TRBJ2-7; D might be TRBD2 (6 bases). Trimming removed 1 base from V and 7 bases from J, with 20 bases in between. Germline values: CDR1 SGHTA, CDR2 FQGTGA. The CDR3 totals 16 residues.

V usage is TRBV4-1 and J usage is TRBJ1-2; TRBD1 aligns across 9 bases. Unmatched junction bases numbered 4, after V lost 3 bases and J lost 5 bases. Germline assignment: CDR1 MGHRA and CDR2 YSYEKL. The CDR3 extends over 14 amino acids. CDR3 amino acids: CASSHSGQGYGYTF. CDR3 sequence (DNA): TGCGCCAGCAGCCACTCGGGACAGGGATATGGCTACACCTTC.

This clone was recorded only once. The rearrangement uses TRBV5-8 and TRBJ2-2; D may be TRBD1 (6 bases). Germline assignment: CDR1 SGHTS and CDR2 YDEGEE. The CDR3 is 16 amino acids. V lost 3 bases and J lost 4, with 16 bases in between. CDR3 region: CASSSGSRGSTGELFF. In nucleotides, the CDR3 is TGTGCCAGCAGCTCGGGCAGCAGGGGTAGCACCGGGGAGCTGTTTTTT.

The J gene is TRBJ1-2, the V gene TRBV15; possibly TRBD1 for D (5 bases). The CDR3 has 15 residues. V dropped 3 bases and J dropped 4 bases, with 15 bases sitting between them. CDR1 LNHNV and CDR2 YYDKDF come from the germline V gene (reference sequence). CDR3: CATSSSRGTLYGYTF. The CDR3 nucleotides read TGTGCCACCAGCAGTTCCCGGGGGACCCTCTATGGCTACACCTTC.

V gene TRBV7-8 combines with J gene TRBJ1-1; TRBD1 might be the D (6 bases). The V end lost 5 bases, the J end lost 4 bases, and 11 bases lay between the germline ends. The CDR3 runs to 13 residues. Germline CDR1 reads SGHVS; CDR2 reads FQNEAQ. The CDR3 protein is CASSGYRATEAFF. CDR3 nucleotides: TGTGCCAGCAGCGGATACAGGGCCACTGAAGCTTTCTTT.

The V call is TRBV7-3, the J call TRBJ2-1; 11 positions match TRBD2. This CDR3 contains 18 residues. Trimming took 1 base from V and 0 from J; bases not matched to a gene: 5. CDR1 is SGHTA, CDR2 FQGTGA, per germline. The CDR3 region has the DNA TGTGCCAGCAGCTTAAGACCGACTAGCGGGGCCTCCTACAATGAGCAGTTCTTC. Its protein product is CASSLRPTSGASYNEQFF. Using reference TRBV7-3 and TRBJ2-1 for the parts outside the CDR3, the full variable domain is GAGVSQTPSNKVTEKGKYVELRCDPISGHTALYWYRQSLGQGPEFLIYFQGTGAADDSGLPNDRFFAVRPEGSVSTLKIQRTERGDSAVYLCASSLRPTSGASYNEQFFGPGTRLTVL.

This clone was counted a single time. The chain recombines TRBV10-3 with TRBJ2-1, with TRBD2 matching 12 bases. Trimming cost V 6 bases and J 5 bases; bases outside gene matches: 5. Germline lookup yields CDR1 ENHRY and CDR2 SYGVKD. The CDR3 consists of 15 residues. The DNA of the CDR3 is TGTGCCATCAGGGGTTCTAGCGGGGGGGACAATGAGCAGTTCTTC. Translated, it gives CAIRGSSGGDNEQFF.

The chain has TRBV21-1 and TRBJ1-6; TRBD1, as called in the table, went unchecked against the DNA. TRBV21-1 counts as a pseudogene. The CDR3 has 18 amino acids. CDR3: CASSLPGQGHSYNSPLHF. CDR3 DNA sequence: TGTGCCAGCAGTCTCCCGGGACAGGGCCACTCCTATAATTCACCCCTCCACTTT.

This chain connects TRBV28 to TRBJ1-1; the D is unclear. Germline V gives CDR1 MDHEN, CDR2 SYDVKM. The V gene lost 5 bases and the J gene lost 3 bases, with 7 bases spanning the gap. There are 12 residues in the CDR3. CDR3 protein: CASSTQYTEAFF. As DNA, the CDR3 is TGTGCCAGCAGTACACAATACACTGAAGCTTTCTTT.

The chain has TRBV7-2 and TRBJ2-7, with TRBD1 matching over 7 bases. CDR3 length: 15 residues. V shed 4 bases and J 3 bases; nucleotides not matched to a gene: 9. Germline assignment: CDR1 SGHTA and CDR2 FQGNSA. In DNA, the CDR3 is TGTGCCAGCAGCTCGACAGGGCTGGGACGCTACGAGCAGTACTTC. Amino acids: CASSSTGLGRYEQYF.

This clone was observed a handful of times. V gene TRBV27 combines with J gene TRBJ1-6; 9 bases map to TRBD1. There are 19 residues in the CDR3. The germline V gene encodes CDR1 MNHEY and CDR2 SMNVEV (reference sequence). J gave up 4 bases and V 3 bases, and 13 bases lay outside the gene matches. The CDR3 reads CASSFRPTEGQGYNSPLHF. The CDR3 region has the DNA TGTGCCAGCAGTTTCCGACCTACTGAGGGACAGGGATATAATTCACCCCTCCACTTT.

Only a few counts were recorded for this clone. DNA of the CDR3: TGCAGTGCTACGGGGAACACTGAAGCTTTCTTT. Its protein is CSATGNTEAFF. The gene calls are TRBV20-1 and TRBJ1-1; no reliable D call. The CDR3 runs 11 residues. The ends were cut back, 4 bases at V and 1 base at J, with 4 bases in the middle. CDR1 and CDR2 from the germline V gene are DFQATT and SNEGSKA (reference sequence).

This clone was recorded once. This CDR3 is CASSPGRIAGLQDEQFF. The CDR3 coding sequence is TGTGCCAGCAGCCCTGGGCGTATAGCGGGACTTCAAGATGAGCAGTTCTTC. This rearrangement joins TRBV7-3 to TRBJ2-1; 8 nucleotides agree with TRBD2. Germline V gene sequence: CDR1 SGHTA, CDR2 FQGTGA. The CDR3 has 17 amino acids. The J segment lost 8 bases and the V segment lost 5 bases, leaving 17 bases of the junction unmatched.

The rearrangement uses TRBV30 and TRBJ2-1; D is possibly TRBD1 (5 bases). V lost 2 bases, J lost 1 base, and 6 bases lay in between. Germline values: CDR1 GTSNPN, CDR2 SVGIG (reference sequence). The CDR3 spans 13 residues. This chain's CDR3 is CAWSKGSYNEQFF. As DNA, the CDR3 is TGTGCCTGGAGTAAGGGGTCCTACAATGAGCAGTTCTTC.

The rearrangement joins TRBV4-3 to TRBJ2-6, with a possible D match to TRBD2 (5 bases). Trimming removed 5 bases from V and 0 bases from J, with 14 bases in between. Germline V gene sequence: CDR1 LGHNA, CDR2 YSLEER. The CDR3 spans 17 residues. The CDR3 nucleotides read TGCGCCAGCAGCAACGGGGTTTGGGGCTCTGGGGCCAACGTCCTGACTTTC. Its translation: CASSNGVWGSGANVLTF.

V and J are TRBV30 and TRBJ2-2, with a possible D match to TRBD1 (5 bases). Trimming pared 4 bases from V and 0 bases from J, leaving 9 bases between. Germline CDR1 GTSNPN, CDR2 SVGIG (reference sequence). This CDR3 comprises 14 residues. The CDR3 DNA is TGTGCCTGGAAGGACACCCCGAACACCGGGGAGCTGTTTTTT. Translating it yields CAWKDTPNTGELFF.

The chain couples TRBV7-9 to TRBJ2-7, with a weak D call TRBD2 (6 bases). V shed 5 bases and J shed 0 bases, with 14 bases lying between them. This CDR3 spans 15 amino acids. Germline V gives CDR1 SEHNR, CDR2 FQNEAQ (reference sequence). The CDR3 loop reads CASSPAGLLSYEQYF. Written as DNA, the CDR3 is TGTGCCAGCAGCCCAGCGGGCCTCCTCTCCTACGAGCAGTACTTC.